This TCR beta chain was observed in a study of blood T cell repertoires in COVID-19. The overall study: Acute-phase and convalescent COVID-19 samples originated in the United States, Italy and Spain. Nucleic acid was either cDNA or gDNA, and it came from T cells, B-cell-depleted T cells, or PBMCs.

In germline, CDR1 is SGHNT, CDR2 YENEEA. Between the trimmed V and J ends, which lost 6 bases and 8 bases, there was a span of 8 bases. The CDR3 length is 12 residues. Per the original methods: Estimated nucleated cell counts came from reference gene primer amplification. Some clones are missing from TCRdb's copy, which holds only in-frame ones; the method was immunoSEQ multiplex PCR. D and trimming come from the DNA, and the V and J calls and clone size come from that table. Among about 94,000 clones, about four fifths were seen once, and the ten largest hold roughly 19%. The sequence came from a human donor in a cohort sampled during active COVID-19. J is TRBJ1-6 and V is TRBV11-3; D is unclear. Input material: peripheral blood. The CDR3 DNA reads as TGTGCCAGCAGGTCAGGTGATTCACCCCTCCACTTT. It yields the protein CASRSGDSPLHF.